A selection of T cell receptor beta chains follows, all from one sample in a study of blood T cell repertoires in COVID-19. The data were produced by immunoSEQ multiplex PCR, yet TCRdb's version contains in-frame clones alone and is incomplete. This table holds about 370,000 clones, 85% to 90% found once. Sequenced input: PBMCs or T cells enriched from blood (not recorded which). All receptors derive from a man in his late teens or twenties who had recovered from COVID-19. CDR3s include the opening cysteine and the closing phenylalanine or tryptophan. A D gene is named only where the DNA matches it firmly. Not all rows give a size; the values are once, few, many and, for expanded clones, a class.

V gene	J gene	D gene	clone size	CDR3 protein	CDR3 DNA
TRBV5-4	TRBJ1-1	TRBD1	-	CASSPGQGSGRNTEAFF	TGTGCCAGCAGCCCCGGACAGGGGAGCGGCCGGAACACTGAAGCTTTCTTT
TRBV19	TRBJ2-2	-	-	CASSRGRGTGELFF	TGTGCCAGTAGTAGGGGCCGAGGCACCGGGGAGCTGTTTTTT
TRBV5-5	TRBJ2-3	-	-	CASSLALWGERTDTQYF	TGTGCCAGCAGCTTGGCCTTATGGGGAGAAAGGACAGATACGCAGTATTTT
TRBV15	TRBJ1-2	-	-	CATSRLGGNYGYTF	TGTGCCACCAGCAGATTAGGAGGGAACTATGGCTACACCTTC
TRBV7-8	TRBJ2-7	-	-	CASTPTLRAVEQYF	TGTGCCAGCACCCCAACCCTACGCGCGGTCGAGCAGTACTTC
TRBV7-3	TRBJ2-1	TRBD2	-	CASSFQGTSGGYNEQFF	TGTGCCAGCAGTTTCCAGGGGACTAGCGGGGGCTACAATGAGCAGTTCTTC
TRBV6-6	TRBJ1-5	-	few	CASRPGPYSNQPQHF	TGTGCCAGCAGACCAGGCCCTTATAGCAATCAGCCCCAGCATTTT
TRBV7-9	TRBJ2-3	-	-	CASSLAGGSTDTQYF	TGTGCCAGCAGCTTAGCGGGAGGCAGCACAGATACGCAGTATTTT
TRBV12-3/TRBV12-4	TRBJ1-2	-	-	CASSLAPGIHTF	TGTGCCAGCAGTTTAGCGCCAGGGATACACACCTTC
TRBV21-1	TRBJ2-7	-	-	CASSKGTGMDEQYF	TGTGCCAGCAGCAAGGGTACGGGTATGGACGAGCAGTACTTC
TRBV6-5	TRBJ1-1	TRBD1	once	CASTARQGAGEAFF	TGTGCCAGCACCGCGAGGCAGGGGGCTGGTGAAGCTTTCTTT
TRBV10-1	TRBJ2-7	-	once	CASANYEQYF	TGCGCCAGCGCGAACTACGAGCAGTACTTC
TRBV18	TRBJ1-2	TRBD1	once	CASSPAMGTGVHYGYTF	TGTGCCAGCTCACCGGCCATGGGGACAGGGGTACACTATGGCTACACCTTC
TRBV7-7	TRBJ2-1	-	-	CASSQGLDSYNEQFF	TGTGCCAGCAGCCAGGGACTCGACTCCTACAATGAGCAGTTCTTC
TRBV7-8	TRBJ1-2	-	-	CASSLFSGEDGYTF	TGTGCCAGCAGCTTATTTTCGGGAGAGGATGGCTACACCTTC
TRBV9	TRBJ2-1	-	-	CASSVVSSSYNEQFF	TGTGCCAGCAGCGTTGTATCCAGCTCCTACAATGAGCAGTTCTTC
TRBV6-5	TRBJ2-7	TRBD1	-	CASSLAGQGAYEQYF	TGTGCCAGCAGCCTAGCCGGACAGGGGGCCTACGAGCAGTACTTC
TRBV3-1/TRBV3-2	TRBJ2-1	TRBD2	-	CASSSQSGGAGEQFF	TGTGCCAGCAGCTCGCAAAGCGGGGGGGCCGGGGAGCAGTTCTTC
TRBV2	TRBJ2-2	TRBD2	-	CASSQGLAGGQTGELFF	TGTGCCAGCTCTCAGGGACTAGCGGGGGGGCAGACCGGGGAGCTGTTTTTT